This entry features one T cell receptor beta chain sequence. Its antigen is not known. This CDR3 is built from 12 residues. Germline lookup yields CDR1 SGHDT and CDR2 YYEEEE. These data originate in a study of monozygotic twins with inflammatory bowel disease. TCRdb re-analyzed the 5' RACE reads; it lists each CDR3 protein once, without DNA. This sample lists 330,000 or so distinct CDR3 sequences; its ten largest clones have 2% to 2.5%. Overall study results and limits: Those with IBD had lower TCRbeta diversity (inverse Simpson) than their healthy co-twins did.

The sequence came from a human donor with ulcerative colitis or Crohn's disease, or a healthy co-twin of an affected twin (not recorded which). Sequencing was performed on blood. J is TRBJ2-5 and V is TRBV5-6; there is no DNA to check the TCRdb D call of TRBD1. This chain's CDR3 is CASSLPGETQYF.